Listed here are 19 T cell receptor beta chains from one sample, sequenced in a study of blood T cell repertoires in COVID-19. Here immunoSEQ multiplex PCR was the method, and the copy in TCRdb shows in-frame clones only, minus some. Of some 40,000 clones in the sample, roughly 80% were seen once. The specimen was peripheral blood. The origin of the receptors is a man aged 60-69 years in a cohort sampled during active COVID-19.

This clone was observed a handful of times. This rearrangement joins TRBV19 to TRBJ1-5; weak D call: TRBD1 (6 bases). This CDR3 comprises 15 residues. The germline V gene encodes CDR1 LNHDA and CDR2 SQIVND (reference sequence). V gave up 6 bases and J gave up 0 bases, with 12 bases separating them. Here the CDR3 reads CASRGTIYSNQPQHF. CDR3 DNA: TGTGCCAGTAGGGGGACAATATATAGCAATCAGCCCCAGCATTTT. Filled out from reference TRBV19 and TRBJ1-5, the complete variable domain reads DGGITQSPKYLFRKEGQNVTLSCEQNLNHDAMYWYRQDPGQGLRLIYYSQIVNDFQKGDIAEGYSVSREKKESFPLTVTSAQKNPTAFYLCASRGTIYSNQPQHFGDGTRLSIL.

CDR3 nucleotides: TGTGCCAGCAGCCAAGAGGGGGGGTACTCCTATAATTCACCCCTCCACTTT. Its translation is CASSQEGGYSYNSPLHF. The rearrangement joins TRBV4-2 to TRBJ1-6; D perhaps matches TRBD1 (5 bases). This CDR3 is built from 17 residues. Deletions cut 0 bases from V and 0 bases from J, with 9 bases between. In germline, CDR1 is LGHNA, CDR2 YNFKEQ.

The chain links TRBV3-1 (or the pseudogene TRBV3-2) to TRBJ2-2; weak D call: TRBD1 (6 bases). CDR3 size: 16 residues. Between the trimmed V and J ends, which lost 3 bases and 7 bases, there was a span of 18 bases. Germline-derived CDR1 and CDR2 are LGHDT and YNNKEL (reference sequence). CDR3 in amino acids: CASSQWDTARGGELFF. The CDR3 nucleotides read TGTGCCAGCAGCCAGTGGGACACGGCGCGAGGCGGGGAGCTGTTTTTT.

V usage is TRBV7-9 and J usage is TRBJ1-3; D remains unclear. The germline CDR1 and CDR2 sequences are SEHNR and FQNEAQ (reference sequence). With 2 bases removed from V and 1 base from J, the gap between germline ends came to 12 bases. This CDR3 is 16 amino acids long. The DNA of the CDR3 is TGTGCCAGCAGCTTAAGTCGGGGTGCTTCTGGAAACACCATATATTTT. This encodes CASSLSRGASGNTIYF.

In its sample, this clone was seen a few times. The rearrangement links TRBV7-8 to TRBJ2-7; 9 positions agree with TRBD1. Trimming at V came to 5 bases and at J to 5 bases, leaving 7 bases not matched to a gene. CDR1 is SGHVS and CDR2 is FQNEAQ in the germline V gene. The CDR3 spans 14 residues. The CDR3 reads CASSTSGTGNEQYF. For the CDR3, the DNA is TGTGCCAGCAGCACCTCCGGGACAGGGAACGAGCAGTACTTC.

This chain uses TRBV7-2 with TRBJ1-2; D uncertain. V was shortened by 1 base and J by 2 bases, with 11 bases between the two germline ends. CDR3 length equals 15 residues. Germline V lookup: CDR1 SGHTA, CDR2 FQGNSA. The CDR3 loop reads CASSLGEGWNYGYTF. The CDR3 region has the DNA TGTGCCAGCAGCTTAGGGGAGGGTTGGAACTATGGCTACACCTTC. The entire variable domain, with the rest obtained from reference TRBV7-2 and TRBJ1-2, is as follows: GAGVSQSPSNKVTEKGKDVELRCDPISGHTALYWYRQSLGQGLEFLIYFQGNSAPDKSGLPSDRFSAERTGGSVSTLTIQRTQQEDSAVYLCASSLGEGWNYGYTFGSGTRLTVV.

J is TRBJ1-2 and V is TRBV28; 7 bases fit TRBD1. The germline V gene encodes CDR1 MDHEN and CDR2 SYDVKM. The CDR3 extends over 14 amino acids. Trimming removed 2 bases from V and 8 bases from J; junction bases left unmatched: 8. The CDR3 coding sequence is TGTGCCAGCAGTTTAATAGGGGGCGCGCGGGGCTACACCTTC. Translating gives CASSLIGGARGYTF.

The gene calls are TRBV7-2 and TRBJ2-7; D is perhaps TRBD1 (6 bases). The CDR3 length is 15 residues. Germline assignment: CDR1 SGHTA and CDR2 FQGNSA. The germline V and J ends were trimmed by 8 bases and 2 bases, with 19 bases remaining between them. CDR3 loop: CASAPETGKPYEQYF. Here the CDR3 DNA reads TGTGCCAGCGCTCCGGAAACAGGGAAACCCTACGAGCAGTACTTC.

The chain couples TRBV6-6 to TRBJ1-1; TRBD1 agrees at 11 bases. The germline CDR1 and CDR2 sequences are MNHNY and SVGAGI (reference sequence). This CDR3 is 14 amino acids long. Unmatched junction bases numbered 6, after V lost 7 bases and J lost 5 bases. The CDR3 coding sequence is TGTGCCAGCACCTTAGGGACAGGGGGAACTGAAGCTTTCTTT. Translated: CASTLGTGGTEAFF.

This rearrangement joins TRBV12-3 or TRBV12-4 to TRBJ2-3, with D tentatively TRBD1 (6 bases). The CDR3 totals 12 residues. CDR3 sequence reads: CASGVVENTQYF. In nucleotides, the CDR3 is TGTGCATCAGGGGTTGTCGAAAATACGCAGTATTTT.

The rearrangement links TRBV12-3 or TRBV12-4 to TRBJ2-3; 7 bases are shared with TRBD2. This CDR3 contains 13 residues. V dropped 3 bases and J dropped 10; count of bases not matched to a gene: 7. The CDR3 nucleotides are TGTGCCAGCAGTTTGGCTCAGACTAGCCCGCAGTATTTT. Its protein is CASSLAQTSPQYF.

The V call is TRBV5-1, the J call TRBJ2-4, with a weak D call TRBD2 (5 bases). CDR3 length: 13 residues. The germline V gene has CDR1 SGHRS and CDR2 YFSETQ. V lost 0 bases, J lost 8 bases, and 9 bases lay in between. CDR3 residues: CASSLGGADIQYF. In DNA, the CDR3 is TGCGCCAGCAGCTTGGGAGGAGCGGACATTCAGTACTTC.

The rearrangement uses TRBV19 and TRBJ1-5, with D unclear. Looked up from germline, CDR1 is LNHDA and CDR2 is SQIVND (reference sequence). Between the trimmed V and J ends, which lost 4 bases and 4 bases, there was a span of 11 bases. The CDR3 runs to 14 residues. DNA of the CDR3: TGTGCCAGTAGTAGGCGTCAGGCTAATCAGCCCCAGCATTTT. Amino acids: CASSRRQANQPQHF. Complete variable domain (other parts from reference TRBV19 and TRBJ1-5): DGGITQSPKYLFRKEGQNVTLSCEQNLNHDAMYWYRQDPGQGLRLIYYSQIVNDFQKGDIAEGYSVSREKKESFPLTVTSAQKNPTAFYLCASSRRQANQPQHFGDGTRLSIL.

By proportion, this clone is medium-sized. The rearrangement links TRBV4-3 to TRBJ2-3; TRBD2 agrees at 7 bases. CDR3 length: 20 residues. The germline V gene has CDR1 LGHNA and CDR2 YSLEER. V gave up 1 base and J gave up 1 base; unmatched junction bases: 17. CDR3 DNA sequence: TGCGCCAGCAGCCAAGGGGTATCGGAGAGGATTGCGGGGGGCACAGATACGCAGTATTTT. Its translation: CASSQGVSERIAGGTDTQYF.

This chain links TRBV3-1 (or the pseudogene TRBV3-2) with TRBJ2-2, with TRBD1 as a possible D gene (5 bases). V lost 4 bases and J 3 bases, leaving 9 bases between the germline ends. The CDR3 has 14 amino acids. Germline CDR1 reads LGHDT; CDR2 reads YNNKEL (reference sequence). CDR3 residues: CASSLRADTGELFF. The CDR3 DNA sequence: TGTGCCAGCAGCCTCAGGGCGGACACCGGGGAGCTGTTTTTT.

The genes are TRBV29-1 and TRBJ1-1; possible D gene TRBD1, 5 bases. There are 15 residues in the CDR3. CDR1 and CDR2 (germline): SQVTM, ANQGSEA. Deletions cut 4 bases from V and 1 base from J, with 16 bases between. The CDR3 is CSVGLGDFPNTEAFF. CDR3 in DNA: TGCAGCGTTGGGTTAGGGGACTTCCCGAACACTGAAGCTTTCTTT.

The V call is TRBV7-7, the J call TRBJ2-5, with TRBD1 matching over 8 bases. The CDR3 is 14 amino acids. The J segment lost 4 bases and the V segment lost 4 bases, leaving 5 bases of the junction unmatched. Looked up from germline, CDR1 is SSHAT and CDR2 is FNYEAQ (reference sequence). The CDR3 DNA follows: TGTGCCAGCAGCTCGTCCGGGACAGGAGAGACCCAGTACTTC. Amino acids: CASSSSGTGETQYF.

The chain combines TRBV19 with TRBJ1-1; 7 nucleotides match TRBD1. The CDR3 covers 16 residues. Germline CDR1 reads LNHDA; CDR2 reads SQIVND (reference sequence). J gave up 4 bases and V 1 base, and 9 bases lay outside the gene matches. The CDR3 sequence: CASSIGPGTAGTEAFF. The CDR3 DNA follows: TGTGCCAGTAGTATAGGTCCCGGGACAGCGGGCACTGAAGCTTTCTTT.

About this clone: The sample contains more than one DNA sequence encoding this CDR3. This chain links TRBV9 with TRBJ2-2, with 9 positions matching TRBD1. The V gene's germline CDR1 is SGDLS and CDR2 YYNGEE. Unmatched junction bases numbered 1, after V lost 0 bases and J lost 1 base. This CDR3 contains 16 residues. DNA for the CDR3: TGTGCCAGCAGCGTAGCGGGACAGGGGAACACCGGGGAGCTGTTTTTT. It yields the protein CASSVAGQGNTGELFF.